This TCR beta chain stems from a study of blood T cells in healthy people across ages. Study context: About one barcoded beta molecule per two T cells was captured by template switching. Whole-study results and caveats: In these data, TCR beta diversity tracked strongly with naive T cell percentage. Significant beta diversity loss was already apparent by age roughly 40, declining roughly linearly.

The use of a sample-barcoded 5' primer and a J-beta primer mix characterized a second PCR of roughly 6 to 11 cycles. TCRdb itself ran the 5' RACE reads through MiXCR, one entry per CDR3 protein. The top ten clones hold around 2.1% of a sample with roughly 2 million distinct CDR3 sequences, approximately 50% of them seen once. The CDR3 extends over 12 amino acids. CDR1 SQVTM and CDR2 ANQGSEA come from the germline V gene. Trimming left V 6 bases short and J 4 bases short, with 12 bases between. Notes on this clonotype: Its specificity is not known.

The sample was blood. The chain is built from TRBV29-1 and TRBJ1-2, with D perhaps matching TRBD1 (5 bases). The receptor was isolated from a woman aged 40 to 50 in good health. CDR3 nucleotides: TGCAGCGTCACCGACAGCCTCTATGGCTACACCTTC. This sequence encodes CSVTDSLYGYTF.